The 9 T cell receptor beta chains given below trace back to one sample, sequenced in a study of blood T cells in healthy people across ages. For the second PCR, which ran for about 7 to 12 cycles, a sample-barcoded 5' primer and a J-beta primer mix were used. TCRdb processed the 5' RACE reads anew with MiXCR; each CDR3 protein has one entry. This sample has about 1,000,000 distinct CDR3 sequences, with 35% to 55% found just once. The source material was blood. These receptors were taken from a woman aged 55-70 years in good health.

This chain connects TRBV16 to TRBJ2-3; D tentatively fits TRBD1 or TRBD2 (6 bases each). Germline lookup yields CDR1 KGHSY and CDR2 FQNENV. V was cut by 5 bases and J by 6 bases, with 15 bases left in between. This CDR3 has 14 amino acids. CDR3 sequence reads: CASSNWGAVDTQYF. CDR3 coding DNA: TGTGCCAGCAGCAACTGGGGGGCGGTGGATACGCAGTATTTT.

V usage is TRBV7-2 and J usage is TRBJ2-3; D possibly corresponds to TRBD2 (5 bases). CDR3 length: 15 residues. The V gene lost 1 base and the J gene lost 0 bases, with 8 bases spanning the gap. The germline V gene encodes CDR1 SGHTA and CDR2 FQGNSA. The CDR3 bases are TGTGCCAGCAGCTTAGTAGCGATAAGCACAGATACGCAGTATTTT. Protein product: CASSLVAISTDTQYF.

The CDR3 DNA sequence: TGCAGTGCTAGCCGGGACAGGGATAACACTGAAGCTTTCTTT. Its protein product is CSASRDRDNTEAFF. The chain uses TRBV20-1 and TRBJ1-1; the match to TRBD1 covers 9 bases. This CDR3 contains 14 residues. V dropped 3 bases and J dropped 2; count of bases not matched to a gene: 4. Germline V gene lookup returns CDR1 DFQATT and CDR2 SNEGSKA (reference sequence).

This clonotype was detected only a few times. The chain employs TRBV11-2 and TRBJ2-3; TRBD1 or TRBD2 may be the D gene (7 bases each). There are 15 residues in the CDR3. In germline, CDR1 is SGHAT, CDR2 FQNNGV. V lost 5 bases, J lost 4 bases, and 16 bases lay in between. Written as DNA, the CDR3 is TGTGCCAGCAGCGCATTGACAGGGAGGGCAGATACGCAGTATTTT. Translating it yields CASSALTGRADTQYF. Supplemented by reference TRBV11-2 and TRBJ2-3, the full variable domain reads EAGVAQSPRYKIIEKRQSVAFWCNPISGHATLYWYQQILGQGPKLLIQFQNNGVVDDSQLPKDRFSAERLKGVDSTLKIQPAKLEDSAVYLCASSALTGRADTQYFGPGTRLTVL.

The chain joins TRBV2 to TRBJ2-1, with 12 positions matching TRBD2. The CDR3 totals 17 residues. Germline loops: CDR1 SNHLY, CDR2 FYNNEI. The trim removed 3 bases at V and 6 bases at J, leaving 9 bases unmatched. In nucleotides, the CDR3 is TGTGCCAGCAGTGATGACTCTAGCGGGAGGGCCTCCAATGAGCAGTTCTTC. Protein: CASSDDSSGRASNEQFF. Full variable domain (outside the CDR3, taken from reference TRBV2 and TRBJ2-1): EPEVTQTPSHQVTQMGQEVILRCVPISNHLYFYWYRQILGQKVEFLVSFYNNEISEKSEIFDDQFSVERPDGSNFTLKIRSTKLEDSAMYFCASSDDSSGRASNEQFFGPGTRLTVL.

This chain connects TRBV29-1 to TRBJ2-2, with 10 positions matching TRBD1. This CDR3 is built from 13 residues. V gave up 8 bases and J gave up 4 bases; unmatched junction bases: 4. CDR1 and CDR2 (germline): SQVTM, ANQGSEA. The CDR3 sequence is CSSGTGATGELFF. The CDR3 DNA reads TGCAGCTCCGGGACAGGGGCCACCGGGGAGCTGTTTTTT.

The chain uses TRBV30 and TRBJ2-4; D may correspond to TRBD1 or TRBD2 (5 bases each). V lost 2 bases, J lost 13 bases, and 12 bases lay in between. The CDR3 loop spans 11 amino acids. Looked up from germline, CDR1 is GTSNPN and CDR2 is SVGIG (reference sequence). The CDR3 region has the DNA TGTGCCTGGAGTAACAGAGGGGAGCAGTACTTC. Translation: CAWSNRGEQYF.

The chain is built from TRBV27 and TRBJ2-5; tentatively, D is TRBD2 (5 bases). CDR3 size: 15 residues. Germline assignment: CDR1 MNHEY and CDR2 SMNVEV (reference sequence). V lost 2 bases and J 4 bases, leaving 14 bases between the germline ends. CDR3 DNA sequence: TGTGCCAGCAGTTTAGTGGGAGAGCTGGGAGAGACCCAGTACTTC. Its translation: CASSLVGELGETQYF.

On this clonotype itself: Germline and junction disagree at one end, which may indicate a read error. The chain combines TRBV18 with TRBJ2-4; 9 bases map to TRBD1. Germline V lookup: CDR1 KGHSH, CDR2 LQKENI. The CDR3 has 16 residues. CDR3 sequence: CASSLRTGEAKTIQYF. CDR3 nucleotide sequence: TGTGCCAGCTCACTCCGGACAGGGGAAGCCAAAACCATTCAGTACTTC.